This entry is about one TCR beta chain. The same CDR3 arises from other DNA sequences in this sample as well. Noted time point: pretreatment peripheral blood. The data derive from a study of PD-L1 blockade in urothelial cancer. TCRdb's copy holds only in-frame clones and misses some; the assay was immunoSEQ multiplex PCR. The sample consists of 40,000 to 60,000 clones, around 80% of them appearing once. The CDR3 covers 14 residues. CDR1 SGHRS and CDR2 YFSETQ come from the germline V gene. V lost 4 bases to trimming and J lost 4 bases; unmatched junction nucleotides: 3. The chain uses TRBV5-1 and TRBJ1-5, with 9 positions matching TRBD1. The source material was PBMCs, sampled around atezolizumab (anti-PD-L1) treatment. This TCR derives from a man between 65 and 85 years old with urothelial cancer. The CDR3 loop reads CASSPGQGNQPQHF. The CDR3, as DNA: TGCGCCAGCAGCCCAGGACAGGGGAATCAGCCCCAGCATTTT.